This section outlines one T cell receptor (beta chain) sequence together with its context. The sample is drawn from a study of T cell changes during pregnancy in multiple sclerosis. The CDR3 extends over 11 amino acids. Germline V gives CDR1 MNHEY, CDR2 SMNVEV (reference sequence). V dropped 8 bases and J dropped 6 bases, with 11 bases sitting between them. Data came from immunoSEQ multiplex PCR; TCRdb stores just in-frame clones and leaves some out. The table records approximately 25,000 clones, approximately 90% of them present only once. This specimen consisted of CD4+ T cells from peripheral blood mononuclear cells, obtained in the first trimester of pregnancy. J is TRBJ2-7 and V is TRBV27; D is possibly TRBD1 (6 bases). The clonotype was recovered from a female donor in good health, enrolled as a control in a pregnancy study. The DNA of the CDR3 is TGTGCCAGCGGGGGCCCCCTCGAGCAGTACTTC. Amino acid sequence: CASGGPLEQYF.